This T cell receptor (beta chain) was identified in a study of cytomegalovirus exposure and HLA in healthy donors. On this clone: Its target is not known.

Notes on the study in general: Versus the roughly 640-donor mean, an Asian-associated ancestry cluster reportedly showed fewer N-insertions in a later analysis. A later analysis linked some 17,000 TCR beta sequences to HLA alleles at 0.05 false discovery rate. Reports described diagnosis of cytomegalovirus status by the classifier as highly specific and sensitive. In vitro data verified a few CMV-associated chains as specific for CMV antigens.

PCR involved 60 Vbeta and 13 Jbeta primers. Libraries were prepared by immunoSEQ multiplex PCR; TCRdb keeps only in-frame clonotypes and omits some of them. The table records roughly 140,000 clones, around 70% of them present only once. This CDR3 spans 16 amino acids. Germline V lookup: CDR1 SNHLY, CDR2 FYNNEI. With 3 bases removed from V and 0 bases from J, the gap between germline ends came to 12 bases. The rearrangement uses TRBV2 and TRBJ2-4; D remains unclear. Sample: PBMCs. The receptor was isolated from a woman in her thirties in good health and CMV-seronegative. The CDR3 protein is CASSDPSAIAKNIQYF. The CDR3 nucleotides read TGTGCCAGCAGTGACCCCAGCGCCATAGCCAAAAACATTCAGTACTTC.